Below, one T cell receptor (beta chain) is given with its context. CDR3 length: 15 amino acids. Between the trimmed V and J ends, which lost 2 bases and 1 base, there was a span of 11 bases. Per the germline V gene, CDR1 is MNHNS and CDR2 is SASEGT. Clones were sequenced by immunoSEQ multiplex PCR, and TCRdb holds only the in-frame ones, with some missing. The sample contains 75,000 to 85,000 clones, roughly 87% of which appear only once. These data are taken from a study of OX40 agonist ivuxolimab in advanced cancers. The source was CD4+ or CD8+ T cells sorted from blood, collected in a trial of the OX40 agonist ivuxolimab. The receptor was derived from an adult with an advanced solid tumor such as melanoma, head and neck, liver or kidney cancer. The chain couples TRBV6-1 to TRBJ1-1, with no clear D. Here the CDR3 reads CASSEPGSANTEAFF. The CDR3 bases are TGTGCCAGCAGTGAACCGGGGTCGGCGAACACTGAAGCTTTCTTT.